This TCR beta chain appears in the sequencing data of a study of graft-versus-host responses after intestinal transplantation (dated by TCRdb to the early 2020s). A note on the overall study: Recipients received multivisceral, liver-intestinal, or isolated intestinal transplants. All recipients received anti-thymocyte globulin induction followed by maintenance tacrolimus and steroids for 3 to 4 years. Bulk TCR-beta CDR3 sequencing was used to track graft-versus-host and host-versus-graft alloreactive T cell clones in the graft, circulation and bone marrow after intestinal transplantation. Alloreactive clones were identified by sequencing pre-transplant mixed lymphocyte reaction products and comparing them with unstimulated pre-transplant donor and recipient T cells. The cohort enrolled about two dozen intestinal transplant recipients including one retransplant, and a few patients lacking pretransplant specimens were excluded. Donor T cell macrochimerism was defined as a peak of at least 4% donor T cells among recipient peripheral blood mononuclear cells. Samples from a few later patients were sequenced in-house on an Illumina MiSeq with MiXCR processing rather than by the commercial service.

The time point label for this specimen denotes: cells obtained before transplantation from donor or recipient. In mixed lymphocyte reactions, around 200,000 CFSE-labeled pre-transplant responders were plated with around 200,000 irradiated violet-dye-labeled stimulators and cultured for 5 to 6 days. Proliferating CD3+CD4+CFSE-low and CD3+CD8+CFSE-low responder cells were FACS-sorted on a BD Influx sorter after the mixed lymphocyte reaction. This clone was counted a few times. No much larger clone exists at a distance of one base, and base qualities are not known. The germline V gene specifies SGHTA as CDR1 and FQGNSA as CDR2. Here V drops 2 bases and J drops 2 bases, and the junction holds 5 bases not matched to any gene. From its cysteine to its phenylalanine, the CDR3 spans 16 amino acids. Solely the CDR3 DNA is kept, with 48 bases framed from the first base. The paper as a whole reports these results and caveats: Peak levels of circulating GvH clones were associated with declines in HvG clones early after transplant. Patients with donor T cell macrochimerism had high GvH to HvG T cell clonal ratios in their allografts. GvH clones turned up in recipient bone marrow, with some appearing earlier in ileal mucosa or blood, a pattern consistent with an intestinal mucosal origin. The relatively low number and heterogeneity of intestinal transplant patients limited the conclusions.

The method was the immunoSEQ multiplex PCR assay. In most patients, genomic DNA was isolated using the Qiagen DNeasy Blood and Tissue Kit and sent frozen to Adaptive Biotechnologies for TCR sequencing. Adaptive Biotechnologies carried out high-throughput TCR-beta CDR3 sequencing of genomic DNA for most patients. On the study's bioinformatics: TCR sequencing data were retrieved from Adaptive's ImmunoSEQ software for around 18 patients, whereas three other patients were processed with MiXCR and VDJtools. CD4 versus CD8 sorting errors were corrected by removing sequences found in both subsets at a frequency ratio below 5:1. Because the origin of CDR3 nucleotide sequences shared between donor and recipient could not be assigned, those sequences were removed. At least 2-fold expansion over unstimulated cells and a minimum CFSE-low frequency of 0.002% (template counts) or 0.001% (read counts) were required for clones to be classified as alloreactive. A clone was considered mappable if detected in the sequenced pre-transplant spleen, lymph node, or MLR CFSE-low populations of the donor or recipient. The cumulative frequency of alloreactive clones was calculated as a percentage of all sequences, weighted by copy number. TCRdb carries this immuneACCESS record with in-frame sequences only. Its versions omit some clonotypes, under half of them owing to an unresolved V gene in the studies checked, with the rest unexplained. V and J calls and clone size follow that table, whereas D and trimming were derived from the DNA. The sample includes some 22,000 clones, with around 56% observed a single time. The ten largest clones add up to just over 1% of the sample.

The chain is made from TRBV7-2 and TRBJ2-5; TRBD2 lines up with 10 middle nucleotides. The sample was alloreactive CD4+ T cells from a mixed lymphocyte reaction culture, taken before intestinal transplant. The cell subset or site label of this sample denotes: CFSE-low proliferating T cells sorted from roughly 6-day pre-transplant mixed lymphocyte reaction (GvH or HvG direction). The sequence came from a human patient who received an intestinal transplant. The CDR3 protein is CASSLSASGGQETQYF. The nucleotides are TGTGCCAGCAGCTTATCGGCTAGCGGGGGACAAGAGACCCAGTACTTC.